This T cell receptor (beta chain) was retrieved from a study of blood T cell repertoires in COVID-19. The overall study: Collection of acute and convalescent COVID-19 samples took place in the United States, Italy and Spain.

Under the authors' procedure: Estimation of nucleated cell counts relied on the amplification of reference gene primers. Sequencing was performed with immunoSEQ multiplex PCR; in TCRdb, only in-frame clones are kept and a portion is missing. V, J and clone size reflect that table, while D and trimming were determined from the DNA. The sample lists 190,000 or so clones; over 80% were seen once. This clone was detected only a few times. From germline, CDR1 is SGDLS and CDR2 YYNGEE. The CDR3 spans 14 residues. V shed 3 bases and J shed 2 bases, with 6 bases lying between them. Sequencing used PBMCs or T cells enriched from blood (not recorded which). This chain connects TRBV9 to TRBJ1-6, with a weak D call TRBD1 (5 bases). The clonotype was recovered from a man younger than 35 with acute COVID-19. CDR3 region: CASSAGAYNSPLHF. In DNA, the CDR3 is TGTGCCAGCAGCGCGGGGGCCTATAATTCACCCCTCCACTTT. Looking up the rest from reference TRBV9 and TRBJ1-6 gives the full variable domain: DSGVTQTPKHLITATGQRVTLRCSPRSGDLSVYWYQQSLDQGLQFLIQYYNGEERAKGNILERFSAQQFPDLHSELNLSSLELGDSALYFCASSAGAYNSPLHFGNGTRLTVT.